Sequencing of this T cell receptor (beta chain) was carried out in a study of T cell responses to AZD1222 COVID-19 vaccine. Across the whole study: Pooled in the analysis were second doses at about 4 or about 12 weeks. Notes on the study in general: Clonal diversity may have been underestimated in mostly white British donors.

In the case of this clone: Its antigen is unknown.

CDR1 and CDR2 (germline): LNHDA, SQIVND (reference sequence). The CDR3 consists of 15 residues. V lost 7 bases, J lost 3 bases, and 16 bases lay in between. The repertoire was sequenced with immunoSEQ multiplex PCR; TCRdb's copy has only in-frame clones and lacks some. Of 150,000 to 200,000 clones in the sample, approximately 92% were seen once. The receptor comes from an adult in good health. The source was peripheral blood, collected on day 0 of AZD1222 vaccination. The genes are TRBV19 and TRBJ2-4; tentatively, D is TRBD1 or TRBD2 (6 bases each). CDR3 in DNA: TGTGCCAGTACGACAGGCCCCGGGGGCAAAAACATTCAGTACTTC. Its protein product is CASTTGPGGKNIQYF.